This note documents a single T cell receptor beta chain sequence. Its target is not known. These data originate in a study of beta chain features in type 1 diabetes. Study conclusions and caveats: Whether HLA type influences TCRB rearrangement remained unresolved here.

There are 19 residues in the CDR3. After removal of 3 bases from V and 0 bases from J, the junction contained 11 bases not matched to a gene. In germline, CDR1 is KGHSY, CDR2 FQNENV. The whole isolated RNA underwent reverse transcription, so sequencing captured expressed TCRB transcripts. Deep immunoSEQ sequencing covered naive, central memory and regulatory T cell samples. The assay was immunoSEQ multiplex PCR, and TCRdb's table has in-frame clones only and misses some. Of about 40,000 clones in the sample, about two thirds are singletons; the top ten hold approximately 2%. The chain joins TRBV16 to TRBJ2-3; 11 bases fit TRBD2. The clonotype was recovered from a woman aged 30 to 39 in good health. The sequenced material came from Tregs from blood. The CDR3 loop reads CASSHELPGLAGSTDTQYF. The DNA for the CDR3 is TGTGCCAGCAGCCACGAACTACCAGGACTAGCGGGTAGCACAGATACGCAGTATTTT.